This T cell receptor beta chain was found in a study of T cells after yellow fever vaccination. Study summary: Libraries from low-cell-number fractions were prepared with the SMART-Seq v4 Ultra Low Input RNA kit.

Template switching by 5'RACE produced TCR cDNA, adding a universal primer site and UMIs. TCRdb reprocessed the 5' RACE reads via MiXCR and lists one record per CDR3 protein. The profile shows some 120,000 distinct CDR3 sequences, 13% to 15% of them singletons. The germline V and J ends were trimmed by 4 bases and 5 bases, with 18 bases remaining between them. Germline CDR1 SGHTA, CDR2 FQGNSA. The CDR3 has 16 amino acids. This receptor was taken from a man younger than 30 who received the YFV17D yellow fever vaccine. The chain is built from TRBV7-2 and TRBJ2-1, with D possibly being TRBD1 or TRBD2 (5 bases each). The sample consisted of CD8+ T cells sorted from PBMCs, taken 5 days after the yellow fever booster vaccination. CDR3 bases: TGTGCCAGCAGCTCCGGCCACGGGACGGACAACAATGAGCAGTTCTTC. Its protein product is CASSSGHGTDNNEQFF.